The T cell receptor beta chain described here comes from a study of a mutant IDH1 vaccine in newly diagnosed glioma. In the study overall: Most patients had received both radiotherapy and temozolomide, the prior options being radiotherapy, temozolomide, or both.

Remarks on this clone: Its target is unknown.

As to time point: week 11, during vaccination. Every single dose of the vaccine, 300 ug of mutant IDH1 20-mer peptide, came with topical imiquimod. Whole-study results and caveats: Immune responses arising from the vaccine appeared in about 94% of patients. Pseudoprogression seemingly bore no relation to changes in top peripheral T cell clonotypes.

Profiled with immunoSEQ multiplex PCR; TCRdb holds only in-frame clones, not every one. The repertoire has some 130,000 clones, about four fifths of them found once; the top ten carry less than 7%. Trimming at V came to 2 bases and at J to 5 bases, leaving 6 bases not matched to a gene. This CDR3 contains 16 residues. Germline V gives CDR1 LNHDA, CDR2 SQIVND (reference sequence). This sequence was found in a man aged 35-49 years with glioma. Sequencing used PBMCs, obtained from a glioma patient whose treatment included an IDH1 peptide vaccine. The V call is TRBV19, the J call TRBJ2-7; 13 bases match TRBD2. CDR3 bases: TGTGCCAGTAGTATATTAGGACTAGCGGGGGCCAACGAGCAGTACTTC. It specifies CASSILGLAGANEQYF.